This TCR beta chain was found in a study of cytomegalovirus exposure and HLA in healthy donors. Details on this clone: Its antigen is as yet unknown.

The PCR made use of 60 Vbeta and 13 Jbeta primers. Sequencing used immunoSEQ multiplex PCR; TCRdb keeps in-frame clones, though not all of them. The data contain roughly 150,000 clones, 75% to 80% of them singletons. The CDR3 has 16 amino acids. Germline V gene lookup returns CDR1 SGHTA and CDR2 FQGTGA. V was pared by 5 bases and J by 4 bases, with 8 bases of the junction left unmatched. Regarding the study as a whole: Presence/absence analyses assumed roughly uniform sequencing depth across donors.

This rearrangement joins TRBV7-3 to TRBJ2-5; 12 bases match TRBD2. The source is a woman in her forties in good health and CMV-seropositive. Specimen: PBMCs. CDR3 residues: CASSTGTSGWGETQYF. The DNA of the CDR3 is TGTGCCAGCAGCACCGGGACTAGCGGGTGGGGAGAGACCCAGTACTTC.